This TCR beta chain derives from a study of T cell responses to AZD1222 COVID-19 vaccine. Study-level findings and limits: Donors, mostly white British, included more females; clonal diversity was possibly underestimated.

Clones were sequenced by immunoSEQ multiplex PCR, and TCRdb holds only the in-frame ones, with some missing. Of approximately 140,000 clones listed, around 94% are singletons. Per germline, CDR1 ENHRY and CDR2 SYGVKD. The CDR3 extends over 18 amino acids. Trimming cost V 8 bases and J 0 bases, with 23 bases left between them. There are a few counts of this clone. The antigen is undetermined. The material sequenced was peripheral blood, taken on day 0 of AZD1222 vaccination. The V call is TRBV10-3, the J call TRBJ2-4, with D perhaps TRBD1 or TRBD2 (5 bases each). This TCR came from an adult in good health. CDR3 region: CAIGRGRESVGAKNIQYF. In DNA form, the CDR3 reads TGTGCCATCGGGCGTGGCAGGGAGAGCGTGGGAGCCAAAAACATTCAGTACTTC.